This T cell receptor beta chain was obtained from a study of blood T cells in healthy people across ages. A sample-barcoded 5' primer and a J-beta primer mix were used in a second PCR of roughly 6 to 11 cycles. Using its own MiXCR run on the 5' RACE reads, TCRdb lists one record per CDR3 protein. The repertoire has hundreds of thousands of distinct CDR3 sequences, 30% to 45% of them found once; the top ten carry 10% to 15%. Study results and limitations: TCR beta diversity per million T cells fell roughly linearly with age. No conclusive comparison of naive versus antigen-experienced cells was possible with unsorted PBMCs.

The CDR3 consists of 15 residues. Germline V gives CDR1 SEHNR, CDR2 FQNEAQ (reference sequence). V lost 5 bases and J lost 5, with 18 bases in between. In its sample, this clonotype was seen a few times. What it recognizes is unknown. Source material: blood. The J gene is TRBJ1-2, the V gene TRBV7-9; D is perhaps TRBD1 (5 bases). This clonotype originated in a young man in good health. The CDR3 loop is CASSPFPGRGYGYTF. The CDR3 DNA reads TGTGCCAGCAGCCCCTTCCCGGGGCGCGGGTATGGCTACACCTTC.